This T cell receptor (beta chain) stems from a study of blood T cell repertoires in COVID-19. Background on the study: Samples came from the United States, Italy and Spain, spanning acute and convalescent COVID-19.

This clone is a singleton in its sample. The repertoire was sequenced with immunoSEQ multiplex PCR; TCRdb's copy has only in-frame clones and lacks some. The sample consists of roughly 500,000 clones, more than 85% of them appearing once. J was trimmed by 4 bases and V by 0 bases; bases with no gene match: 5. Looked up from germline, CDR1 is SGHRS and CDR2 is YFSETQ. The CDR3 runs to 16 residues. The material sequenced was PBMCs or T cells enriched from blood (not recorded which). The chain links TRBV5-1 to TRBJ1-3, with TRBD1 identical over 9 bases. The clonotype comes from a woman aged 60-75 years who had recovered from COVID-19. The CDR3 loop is CASSLAGTGQGNTIYF. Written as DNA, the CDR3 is TGCGCCAGCAGCTTGGCCGGGACAGGGCAGGGAAACACCATATATTTT.